The subject of this entry is one TCR beta chain. The entry originates in a study of blood T cell repertoires in COVID-19. Study-level information: Researchers got acute and convalescent COVID-19 samples from the United States, Italy and Spain. Sample material is recorded as cDNA or gDNA derived from T cells, B-cell-depleted T cells, or PBMCs.

Germline V gene data show CDR1 as SGHRS and CDR2 as YFSETQ. The V end was cut by 4 bases, the J end by 8 bases, with 18 bases between. The CDR3 has 14 amino acids. As processed by the authors: Estimated nucleated cell counts came from reference gene primer amplification. The method was immunoSEQ multiplex PCR; TCRdb's version includes in-frame clones alone and lacks a portion of them. The DNA was the basis for D and trimming; V, J and clone size are from that table. Here the sample spans about 90,000 clones, roughly 92% being singletons. The V and J genes are TRBV5-1 and TRBJ1-1; TRBD1 is a possible D gene (5 bases). The sequenced sample consisted of peripheral blood. The origin of this receptor is a woman aged 55 to 70 with active COVID-19. CDR3 residues: CASSPAGWGEEAFF. In DNA, the CDR3 is TGCGCCAGCAGCCCGGCGGGTTGGGGGGAGGAAGCTTTCTTT.